This T cell receptor beta chain was sequenced in a study of prognosis after radiotherapy for stage I lung cancer. The study's findings and limits: Usage of the TRBV and TRBJ genes (in patients with versus without metastases) was reportedly different.

The authors amplified TCR beta CDR3 from genomic DNA using two-round multiplex PCR. First-round PCR amplification was performed with primers specific to each TRBV and TRBJ gene. TCRdb re-derived calls from the multiplex PCR reads in MiXCR, one entry per CDR3 protein. The sample yields tens of thousands of distinct CDR3 sequences, around 40% seen once. This clonotype was seen only once. Its matching antigen is unknown. Between the trimmed V and J ends, which lost 5 bases and 4 bases, there was a span of 12 bases. Germline CDR1 reads KGHSH; CDR2 reads LQKENI. The CDR3 has 14 residues. This material consisted of PBMCs, taken before or after stereotactic body radiation therapy (not recorded which). The TCR sequence derives from a donor over 45 with non-small cell lung cancer. The chain employs TRBV18 and TRBJ2-1; D could derive from TRBD1 or TRBD2 (5 bases each). CDR3 DNA: TGTGCCAGCTCAACGGGACCGACGTACAATGAGCAGTTCTTC. It is translated as CASSTGPTYNEQFF. The full variable domain, its missing parts supplied by reference TRBV18 and TRBJ2-1, is NAGVMQNPRHLVRRRGQEARLRCSPMKGHSHVYWYRQLPEEGLKFMVYLQKENIIDESGMPKERFSAEFPKEGPSILRIQQVVRGDSAAYFCASSTGPTYNEQFFGPGTRLTVL.